This T cell receptor delta chain was sequenced for a study of gamma-delta chains in newborns, infants, children. Study details: Microbial exposure reportedly drives polyclonal innate γδ T cell expansion after birth.

TCRdb re-called the reads with CATT. The sample shows 1,500 to 2,000 delta-chain clones, 7% to 8.5% of them seen only once. A remark on this clone: A much larger clone lies a single base off, so this may be a read error. Additional DNA sequences in this sample encode the identical CDR3.

Germline loops: CDR1 TSWWSYY, CDR2 QGS. Trimming took 3 bases from V and 1 from J, leaving 21 bases between them. CDR3 size: 19 residues. This receptor was taken from a child who was a newborn, infant or young child, either healthy, febrile or measles-vaccinated (not recorded which). Sequencing input: blood. The rearrangement links TRDV1 to TRDJ2; no clear D gene. The chain's CDR3 is CALGDPLFHTGVLTAQLFF. The DNA of the CDR3 is TGTGCTCTTGGGGATCCGCTTTTCCATACAGGGGTTTTGACAGCACAACTCTTCTTT.